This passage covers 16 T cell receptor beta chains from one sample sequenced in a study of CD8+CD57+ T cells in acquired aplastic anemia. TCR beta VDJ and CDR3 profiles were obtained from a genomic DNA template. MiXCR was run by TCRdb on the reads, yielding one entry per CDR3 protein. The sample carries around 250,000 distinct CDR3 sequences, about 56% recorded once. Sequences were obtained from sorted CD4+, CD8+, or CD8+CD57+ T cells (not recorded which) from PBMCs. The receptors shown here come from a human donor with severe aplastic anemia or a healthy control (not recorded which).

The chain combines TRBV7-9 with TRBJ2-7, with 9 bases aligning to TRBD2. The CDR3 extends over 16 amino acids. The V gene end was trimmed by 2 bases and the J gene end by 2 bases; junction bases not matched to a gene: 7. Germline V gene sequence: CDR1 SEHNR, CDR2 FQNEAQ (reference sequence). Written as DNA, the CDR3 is TGTGCCAGCAGCTTACTGTCGGCTAGCGGGGCCTACGAGCAGTACTTC. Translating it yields CASSLLSASGAYEQYF.

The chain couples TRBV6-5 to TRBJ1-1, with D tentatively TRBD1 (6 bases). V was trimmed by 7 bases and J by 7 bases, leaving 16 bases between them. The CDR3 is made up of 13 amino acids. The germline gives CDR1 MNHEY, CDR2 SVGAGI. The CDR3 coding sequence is TGTGCCAGCACCAGGACAGCTTCTAATGAAGCTTTCTTT. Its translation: CASTRTASNEAFF.

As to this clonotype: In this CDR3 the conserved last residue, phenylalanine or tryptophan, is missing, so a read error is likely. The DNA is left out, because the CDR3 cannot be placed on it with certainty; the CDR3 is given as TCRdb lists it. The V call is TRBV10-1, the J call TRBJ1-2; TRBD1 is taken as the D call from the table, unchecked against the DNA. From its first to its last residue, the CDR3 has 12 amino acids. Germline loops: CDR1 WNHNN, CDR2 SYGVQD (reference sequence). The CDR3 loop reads CASADSLYGHTL.

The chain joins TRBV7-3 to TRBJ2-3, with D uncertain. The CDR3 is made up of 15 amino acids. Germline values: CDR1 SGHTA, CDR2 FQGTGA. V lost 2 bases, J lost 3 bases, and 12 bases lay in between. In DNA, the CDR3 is TGTGCCAGCAGCTTAGGTGCTCAGCCTACAGATACGCAGTATTTT. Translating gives CASSLGAQPTDTQYF.

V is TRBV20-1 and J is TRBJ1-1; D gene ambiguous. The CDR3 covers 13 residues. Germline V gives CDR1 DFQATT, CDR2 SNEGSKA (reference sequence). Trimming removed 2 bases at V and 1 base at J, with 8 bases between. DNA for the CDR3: TGCAGTGCTAGACCCCCCGCGAACACTGAAGCTTTCTTT. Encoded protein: CSARPPANTEAFF.

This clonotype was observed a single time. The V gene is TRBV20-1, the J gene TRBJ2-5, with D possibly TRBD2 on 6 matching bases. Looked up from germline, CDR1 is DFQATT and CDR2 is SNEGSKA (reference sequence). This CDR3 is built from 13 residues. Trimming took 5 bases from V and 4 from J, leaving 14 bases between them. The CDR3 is CSARPRRAETQYF. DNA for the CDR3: TGCAGTGCTCGGCCGAGGAGGGCAGAGACCCAGTACTTC.

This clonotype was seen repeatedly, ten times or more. The CDR3 here is CASSLLAGLAYEQYF. For the CDR3, the DNA is TGTGCCAGCAGTCTTTTAGCGGGGTTAGCCTACGAGCAGTACTTC. This sequence joins TRBV6-5 and TRBJ2-7; TRBD2 matches 8 bases. V trimming: 5 bases; J trimming: 2 bases; junction bases outside the gene matches: 8. CDR3 length equals 15 residues. Per the germline V gene, CDR1 is MNHEY and CDR2 is SVGAGI.

The CDR3 nucleotides are TGTGCCAGTTGGGGCGCGAACACCGGGGAGCTGTTTTTT. It is translated as CASWGANTGELFF. V usage is TRBV19 and J usage is TRBJ2-2; the D gene is possibly TRBD1 (5 bases). Germline assignment: CDR1 LNHDA and CDR2 SQIVND (reference sequence). With 8 bases removed from V and 0 bases from J, the gap between germline ends came to 7 bases. CDR3 length: 13 residues.

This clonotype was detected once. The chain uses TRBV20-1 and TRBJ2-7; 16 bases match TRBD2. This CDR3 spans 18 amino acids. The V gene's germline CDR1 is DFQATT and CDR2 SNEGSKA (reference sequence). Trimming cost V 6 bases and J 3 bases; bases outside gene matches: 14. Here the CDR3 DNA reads TGCAGTGCCCCCTGGGGGGGACTAGCGGGGGGGCCAGGCTACGAGCAGTACTTC. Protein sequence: CSAPWGGLAGGPGYEQYF.

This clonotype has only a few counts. The CDR3 coding sequence is TGCAGCGTTGAAGAGGGAACAGGGGGCCGGGGCTACACCTTC. It specifies CSVEEGTGGRGYTF. This rearrangement joins TRBV29-1 to TRBJ1-2, with 9 nucleotides matching TRBD1. This CDR3 region has 14 residues. The V and J ends lost 0 bases and 8 bases, in that order; junction bases with no gene match: 7. Germline-derived CDR1 and CDR2 are SQVTM and ANQGSEA.

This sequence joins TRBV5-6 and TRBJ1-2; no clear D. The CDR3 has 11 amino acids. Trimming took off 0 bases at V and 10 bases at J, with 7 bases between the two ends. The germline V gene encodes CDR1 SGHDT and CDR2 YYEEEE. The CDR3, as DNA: TGTGCCAGCAGCTTGGGGCGTTACTACACCTTC. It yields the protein CASSLGRYYTF.

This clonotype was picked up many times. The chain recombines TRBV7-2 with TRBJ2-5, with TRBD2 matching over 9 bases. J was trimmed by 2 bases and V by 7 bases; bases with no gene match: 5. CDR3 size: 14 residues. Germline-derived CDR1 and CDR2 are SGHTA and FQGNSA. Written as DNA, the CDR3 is TGTGCCAGCACGATAGCGGGAGAACAAGAGACCCAGTACTTC. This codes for CASTIAGEQETQYF.

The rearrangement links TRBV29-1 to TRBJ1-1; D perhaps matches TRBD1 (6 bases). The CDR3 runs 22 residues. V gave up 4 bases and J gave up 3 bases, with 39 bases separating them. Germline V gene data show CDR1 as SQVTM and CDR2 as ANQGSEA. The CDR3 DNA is TGCAGCGTTGCCAGTATCTCTGGAAACACCATAGGGCAGGGGTATTGGGACACTGAAGCTTTCTTT. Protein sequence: CSVASISGNTIGQGYWDTEAFF.

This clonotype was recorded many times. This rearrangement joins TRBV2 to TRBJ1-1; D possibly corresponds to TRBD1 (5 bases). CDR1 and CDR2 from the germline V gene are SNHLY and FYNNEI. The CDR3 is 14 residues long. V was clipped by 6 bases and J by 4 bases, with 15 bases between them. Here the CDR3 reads CASRAQGHGTEAFF. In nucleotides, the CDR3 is TGTGCCAGCAGAGCCCAGGGTCATGGCACTGAAGCTTTCTTT.

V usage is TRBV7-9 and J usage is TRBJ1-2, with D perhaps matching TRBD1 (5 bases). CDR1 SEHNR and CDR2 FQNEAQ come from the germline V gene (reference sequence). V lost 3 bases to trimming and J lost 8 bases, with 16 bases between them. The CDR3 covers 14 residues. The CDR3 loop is CASSLVLPGRGYTF. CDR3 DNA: TGTGCCAGCAGCTTGGTTCTCCCGGGACGAGGCTACACCTTC.

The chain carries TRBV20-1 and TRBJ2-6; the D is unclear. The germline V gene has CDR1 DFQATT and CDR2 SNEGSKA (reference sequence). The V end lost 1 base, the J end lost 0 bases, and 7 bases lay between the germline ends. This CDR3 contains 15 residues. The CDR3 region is CSARVTPSGANVLTF. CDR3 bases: TGCAGTGCTAGAGTTACGCCCTCTGGGGCCAACGTCCTGACTTTC.